What follows are 2 T cell receptor beta chains derived from one specimen sequenced in a study of T cells after somatic rescue of genetic block. Profiling relied on immunoSEQ multiplex PCR, and the TCRdb table lists in-frame clones only, not all of them. In the table there are tens of thousands of clones, about 90% of which are singletons. Sequencing was carried out using peripheral blood mononuclear cells (PBMCs). The receptors stem from a man in his forties.

This sequence joins TRBV7-9 and TRBJ2-7; 7 nucleotides match TRBD2. This CDR3 spans 15 amino acids. Germline V gene sequence: CDR1 SEHNR, CDR2 FQNEAQ (reference sequence). Trimming cost V 1 base and J 3 bases; bases outside gene matches: 6. Here the CDR3 DNA reads TGTGCCAGCAGCTTAGGGGGGACTAACTACTACGAGCAGTACTTC. Its protein is CASSLGGTNYYEQYF.

The chain has TRBV5-4 and TRBJ2-1; the D gene is possibly TRBD2 (6 bases). The CDR3 runs to 15 residues. Trimming left V 4 bases short and J 5 bases short, with 16 bases between. Looked up from germline, CDR1 is SGHNT and CDR2 is YYREEE (reference sequence). This CDR3 is CASSAGLLTDNEQFF. The CDR3 DNA reads TGTGCCAGCAGCGCCGGACTACTGACTGACAATGAGCAGTTCTTC.